These 19 T cell receptor beta chains were sequenced from one sample in a study of cytomegalovirus exposure and HLA in healthy donors. PCR primers comprised 60 Vbeta and 13 Jbeta primers. Clones were sequenced by immunoSEQ multiplex PCR, and TCRdb holds only the in-frame ones, with some missing. The sample has roughly 180,000 clones; 77% are singletons. The sequencing input was PBMCs. The receptors stem from an older woman in good health and CMV-seropositive.

The chain combines TRBV29-1 with TRBJ2-1; D perhaps matches TRBD2 (5 bases). From germline, CDR1 is SQVTM and CDR2 ANQGSEA. Trimming pared 1 base from V and 9 bases from J, leaving 25 bases between. The CDR3 is 17 amino acids. DNA of the CDR3: TGCAGCGTTGAAGCGGCTAGCCGCAGACTATTCAATGTTGAGCAGTTCTTC. It yields the protein CSVEAASRRLFNVEQFF.

This sequence joins TRBV6-1 and TRBJ2-2, with TRBD2 identical over 11 bases. Germline V gene lookup returns CDR1 MNHNS and CDR2 SASEGT. There are 14 residues in the CDR3. Trimming removed 10 bases from V and 8 bases from J; junction bases left unmatched: 9. The CDR3 loop reads CATGLAVREGELFF. The CDR3 bases are TGTGCCACGGGACTAGCGGTCCGGGAAGGGGAGCTGTTTTTT.

This clone has a single count. The V call is TRBV19, the J call TRBJ2-7; D not resolved. CDR1 and CDR2 from the germline V gene are LNHDA and SQIVND (reference sequence). The CDR3 consists of 13 residues. Trimming removed 3 bases from V and 3 bases from J, with 9 bases in between. CDR3 protein: CASSMSADYEQYF. The CDR3 DNA follows: TGTGCCAGTAGTATGTCGGCGGACTACGAGCAGTACTTC.

The V gene is TRBV9, the J gene TRBJ2-5, with D perhaps matching TRBD2 (7 bases). The germline V gene encodes CDR1 SGDLS and CDR2 YYNGEE. V was shortened by 0 bases and J by 7 bases, with 19 bases between the two germline ends. The CDR3 is 16 amino acids. CDR3 sequence: CASSVALRGAEGTQYF. The CDR3 coding sequence is TGTGCCAGCAGCGTAGCCCTTCGGGGGGCAGAGGGGACCCAGTACTTC.

The rearrangement links TRBV30 to TRBJ2-7; 8 nucleotides align to TRBD1. V shed 6 bases and J 2 bases; nucleotides not matched to a gene: 6. The CDR3 contains 13 residues. The germline CDR1 and CDR2 sequences are GTSNPN and SVGIG (reference sequence). CDR3 nucleotide sequence: TGTGCCTGTATCGGACAGGGTCCCTACGAGCAGTACTTC. This gives the protein CACIGQGPYEQYF.

In its sample, this clone was seen once. The V and J genes are TRBV5-1 and TRBJ2-1, with 12 bases fitting TRBD1. This CDR3 is built from 15 residues. Germline CDR1 SGHRS, CDR2 YFSETQ. V shed 2 bases and J 8 bases; nucleotides not matched to a gene: 5. In nucleotides, the CDR3 is TGCGCCAGCAGCTTAGAGGGACAGGGGGCCTATGAGCAGTTCTTC. Translated: CASSLEGQGAYEQFF. The entire variable domain, with the rest obtained from reference TRBV5-1 and TRBJ2-1, is as follows: KAGVTQTPRYLIKTRGQQVTLSCSPISGHRSVSWYQQTPGQGLQFLFEYFSETQRNKGNFPGRFSGRQFSNSRSEMNVSTLELGDSALYLCASSLEGQGAYEQFFGPGTRLTVL.

The V and J genes are TRBV27 and TRBJ1-1; D is uncertain. Germline CDR1 is MNHEY and CDR2 is SMNVEV (reference sequence). The CDR3 sequence is 13 residues long. The V and J ends lost 6 bases and 3 bases respectively, with 11 bases between them. The DNA for the CDR3 is TGTGCCAGCAGCTTTTCGAGTGACACTGAAGCTTTCTTT. Its protein is CASSFSSDTEAFF.

The chain combines TRBV7-9 with TRBJ1-1; TRBD1 is a possible D gene (5 bases). Per germline, CDR1 SEHNR and CDR2 FQNEAQ (reference sequence). This CDR3 contains 14 residues. Trimming stripped 5 bases from V and 4 bases from J, with 14 bases between. CDR3 sequence: CASSAYGGGTEAFF. The CDR3 DNA follows: TGTGCCAGCAGCGCCTACGGGGGGGGCACTGAAGCTTTCTTT.

CDR3 loop: CASTRTGLGGQFF. CDR3 nucleotides: TGTGCCAGCACGAGGACTGGCCTAGGTGGGCAGTTCTTC. This chain joins TRBV6-5 and TRBJ2-1, with D maybe TRBD2 (5 bases). Trimming stripped 7 bases from V and 12 bases from J, with 19 bases between. This CDR3 has 13 residues. Germline assignment: CDR1 MNHEY and CDR2 SVGAGI.

This clone was observed a handful of times. CDR3 nucleotide sequence: TGTGCCAGTAGTACCCAACCCACAGGGGCAACTAATGAAAAACTGTTTTTT. Protein product: CASSTQPTGATNEKLFF. The rearrangement links TRBV19 to TRBJ1-4, with 7 bases aligning to TRBD1. Trimming removed 4 bases from V and 0 bases from J; junction bases left unmatched: 8. In germline, CDR1 is LNHDA, CDR2 SQIVND (reference sequence). CDR3 length: 17 amino acids.

The chain combines TRBV6-5 with TRBJ2-7; 10 nucleotides match TRBD1. Germline CDR1 and CDR2: MNHEY and SVGAGI. Trimming removed 6 bases from V and 0 bases from J; junction bases left unmatched: 5. CDR3 size: 15 residues. The DNA for the CDR3 is TGTGCCAGCAGACGCCGGACAGGGGGCTCCTACGAGCAGTACTTC. It specifies CASRRRTGGSYEQYF.

The V and J genes are TRBV19 and TRBJ1-5; D gene unclear. The germline CDR1 and CDR2 sequences are LNHDA and SQIVND (reference sequence). There are 14 residues in the CDR3. V was pared by 6 bases and J by 0 bases, with 9 bases between. The CDR3 region has the DNA TGTGCCAGTAGGAGAACCACTAGCAATCAGCCCCAGCATTTT. Encoded protein: CASRRTTSNQPQHF.

The J gene is TRBJ2-2, the V gene TRBV6-4; a possible D gene is TRBD2 (5 bases). V gave up 6 bases and J gave up 0 bases, with 8 bases separating them. The CDR3 length is 14 residues. CDR1 is MRHNA, CDR2 SNTAGT, per germline. CDR3 region: CASRLDANTGELFF. CDR3 bases: TGTGCCAGCAGACTAGACGCGAACACCGGGGAGCTGTTTTTT.

The rearrangement links TRBV19 to TRBJ2-2; D might be TRBD2 (5 bases). The CDR3 contains 15 residues. The V end was cut by 9 bases, the J end by 3 bases, with 17 bases between. CDR1 and CDR2 from the germline V gene are LNHDA and SQIVND (reference sequence). CDR3 sequence reads: CASARVAPYTGELFF. The CDR3 nucleotides are TGTGCCAGCGCCCGGGTAGCGCCCTACACCGGGGAGCTGTTTTTT.

As regards this clone: The same CDR3 also results from other DNA sequences found in this sample. This rearrangement joins TRBV28 to TRBJ2-7; D may be TRBD2 (5 bases). Germline loops: CDR1 MDHEN, CDR2 SYDVKM. V shed 3 bases and J shed 3 bases, with 9 bases lying between them. This CDR3 comprises 13 residues. In nucleotides, the CDR3 is TGTGCCAGCAGTTTCGCGGGCGGCTACGAGCAGTACTTC. Translated, it gives CASSFAGGYEQYF.

The V and J genes are TRBV18 and TRBJ2-2, with TRBD1 matching 8 bases. The J segment lost 0 bases and the V segment lost 2 bases, leaving 8 bases of the junction unmatched. Germline loops: CDR1 KGHSH, CDR2 LQKENI. There are 18 residues in the CDR3. This CDR3 is CASSPGQGLAANTGELFF. CDR3 sequence (DNA): TGTGCCAGCTCACCAGGACAGGGATTAGCTGCGAACACCGGGGAGCTGTTTTTT.

The chain links TRBV7-2 to TRBJ1-5; D is possibly TRBD1 (6 bases). The CDR3 extends over 14 amino acids. In germline, CDR1 is SGHTA, CDR2 FQGNSA. Trimming pared 5 bases from V and 0 bases from J, leaving 8 bases between. CDR3: CASSPDSSNQPQHF. For the CDR3, the DNA is TGTGCCAGCAGCCCGGACAGTAGCAATCAGCCCCAGCATTTT. Filled out from reference TRBV7-2 and TRBJ1-5, the complete variable domain reads GAGVSQSPSNKVTEKGKDVELRCDPISGHTALYWYRQSLGQGLEFLIYFQGNSAPDKSGLPSDRFSAERTGGSVSTLTIQRTQQEDSAVYLCASSPDSSNQPQHFGDGTRLSIL.

This chain joins TRBV1 and TRBJ2-1; the D call TRBD2 from the table was never checked on the DNA. TRBV1 is noted as a pseudogene. The CDR3 is 13 amino acids. As DNA, the CDR3 is TGCACCAGCAGGGGAGCGGGTAAGAATGAGCAGTTCTTC. The encoded protein is CTSRGAGKNEQFF.

About this clone itself: An end of the junction does not agree with germline; a read error may underlie this. The chain is built from TRBV7-9 and TRBJ2-3; 10 positions agree with TRBD2. CDR3 length equals 15 residues. The germline gives CDR1 SEHNR, CDR2 FQNEAQ (reference sequence). CDR3: CASTFGLAATDTQSF. CDR3 DNA sequence: TGTGCCAGCACCTTCGGACTAGCGGCCACAGATACGCAGTCTTTT.